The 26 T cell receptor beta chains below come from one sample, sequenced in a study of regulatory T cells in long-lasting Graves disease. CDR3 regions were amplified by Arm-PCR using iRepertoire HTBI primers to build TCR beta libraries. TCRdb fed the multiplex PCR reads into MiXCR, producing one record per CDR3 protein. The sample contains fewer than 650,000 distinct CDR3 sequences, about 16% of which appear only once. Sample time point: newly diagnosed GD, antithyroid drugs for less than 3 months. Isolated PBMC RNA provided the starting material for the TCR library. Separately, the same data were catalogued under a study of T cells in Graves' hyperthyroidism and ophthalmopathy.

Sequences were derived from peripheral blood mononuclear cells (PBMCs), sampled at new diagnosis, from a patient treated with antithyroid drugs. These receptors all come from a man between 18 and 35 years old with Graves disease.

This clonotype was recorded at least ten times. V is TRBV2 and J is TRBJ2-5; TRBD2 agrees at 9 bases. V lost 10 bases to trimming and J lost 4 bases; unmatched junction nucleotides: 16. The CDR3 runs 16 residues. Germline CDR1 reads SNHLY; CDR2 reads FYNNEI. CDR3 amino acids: CATDPAGGRVRETQYF. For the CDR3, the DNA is TGTGCCACCGATCCAGCGGGAGGTCGCGTTCGAGAGACCCAGTACTTC.

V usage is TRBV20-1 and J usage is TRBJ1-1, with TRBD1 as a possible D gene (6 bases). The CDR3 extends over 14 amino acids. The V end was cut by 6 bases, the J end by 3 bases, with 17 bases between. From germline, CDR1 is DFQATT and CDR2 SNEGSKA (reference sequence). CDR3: CSATDRRGYTEAFF. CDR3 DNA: TGCAGTGCCACGGACAGACGAGGGTACACTGAAGCTTTCTTT.

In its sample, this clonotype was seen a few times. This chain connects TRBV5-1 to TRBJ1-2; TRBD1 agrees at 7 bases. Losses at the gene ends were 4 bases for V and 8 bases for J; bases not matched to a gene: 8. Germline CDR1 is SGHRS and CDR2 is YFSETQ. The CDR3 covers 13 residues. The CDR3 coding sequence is TGCGCCAGCAGCCCTGGGACAGACAAAGGCTACACCTTC. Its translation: CASSPGTDKGYTF.

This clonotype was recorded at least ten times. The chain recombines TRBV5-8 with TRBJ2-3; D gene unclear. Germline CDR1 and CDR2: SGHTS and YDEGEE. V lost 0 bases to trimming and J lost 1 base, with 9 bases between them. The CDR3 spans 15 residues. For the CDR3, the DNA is TGTGCCAGCAGCTTGGTCGGCCACGGCACAGATACGCAGTATTTT. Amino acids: CASSLVGHGTDTQYF.

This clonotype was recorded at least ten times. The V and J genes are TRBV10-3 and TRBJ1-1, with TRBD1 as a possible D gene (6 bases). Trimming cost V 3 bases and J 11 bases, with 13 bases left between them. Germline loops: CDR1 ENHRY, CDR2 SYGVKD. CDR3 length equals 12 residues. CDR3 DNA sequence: TGTGCCATCAGTGACGGACAGCCTAATGCTTTCTTT. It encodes CAISDGQPNAFF.

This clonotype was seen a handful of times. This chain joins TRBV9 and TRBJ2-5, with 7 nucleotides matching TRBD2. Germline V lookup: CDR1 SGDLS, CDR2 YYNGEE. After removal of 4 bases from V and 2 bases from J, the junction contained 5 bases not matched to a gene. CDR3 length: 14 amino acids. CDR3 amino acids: CASSMLADQETQYF. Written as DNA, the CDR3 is TGTGCCAGCAGCATGCTAGCGGATCAAGAGACCCAGTACTTC.

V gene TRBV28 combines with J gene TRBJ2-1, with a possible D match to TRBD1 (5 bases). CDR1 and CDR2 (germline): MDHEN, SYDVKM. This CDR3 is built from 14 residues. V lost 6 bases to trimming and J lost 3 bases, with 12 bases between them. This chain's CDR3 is CASRFDSYYNEQFF. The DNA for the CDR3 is TGTGCCAGCAGGTTTGACAGCTACTACAATGAGCAGTTCTTC.

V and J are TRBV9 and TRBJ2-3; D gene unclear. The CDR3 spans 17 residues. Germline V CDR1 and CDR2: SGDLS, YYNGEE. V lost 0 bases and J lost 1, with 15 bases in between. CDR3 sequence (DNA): TGTGCCAGCAGCGTAGTTCCTCTAGAATTGGGCACAGATACGCAGTATTTT. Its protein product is CASSVVPLELGTDTQYF.

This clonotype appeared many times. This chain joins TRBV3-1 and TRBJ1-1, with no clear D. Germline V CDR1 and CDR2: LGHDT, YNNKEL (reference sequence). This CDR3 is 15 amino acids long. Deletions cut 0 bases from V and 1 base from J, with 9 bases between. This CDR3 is CASSQEGGWNTEAFF. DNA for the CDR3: TGTGCCAGCAGCCAAGAGGGAGGTTGGAACACTGAAGCTTTCTTT.

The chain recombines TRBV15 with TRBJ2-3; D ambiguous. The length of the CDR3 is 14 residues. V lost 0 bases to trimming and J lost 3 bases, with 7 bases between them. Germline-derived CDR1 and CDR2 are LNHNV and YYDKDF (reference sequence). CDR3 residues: CATSRDLNTDTQYF. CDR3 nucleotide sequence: TGTGCCACCAGCAGAGATTTGAATACAGATACGCAGTATTTT.

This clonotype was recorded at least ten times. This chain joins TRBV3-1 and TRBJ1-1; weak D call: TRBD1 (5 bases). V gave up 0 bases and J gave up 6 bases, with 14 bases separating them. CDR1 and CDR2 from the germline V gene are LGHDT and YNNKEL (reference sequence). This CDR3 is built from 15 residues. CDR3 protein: CASSQDGGGTAEAFF. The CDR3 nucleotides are TGTGCCAGCAGCCAAGATGGCGGGGGAACGGCTGAAGCTTTCTTT. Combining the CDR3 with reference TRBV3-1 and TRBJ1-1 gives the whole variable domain DTAVSQTPKYLVTQMGNDKSIKCEQNLGHDTMYWYKQDSKKFLKIMFSYNNKELIINETVPNRFSPKSPDKAHLNLHINSLELGDSAVYFCASSQDGGGTAEAFFGQGTRLTVV.

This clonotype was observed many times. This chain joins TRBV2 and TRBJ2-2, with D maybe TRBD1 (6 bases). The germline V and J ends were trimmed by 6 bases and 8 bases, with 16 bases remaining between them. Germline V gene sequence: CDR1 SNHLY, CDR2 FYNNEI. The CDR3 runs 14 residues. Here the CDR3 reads CASRRTENGGELFF. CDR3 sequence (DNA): TGTGCCAGCAGGCGGACAGAAAACGGGGGGGAGCTGTTTTTT.

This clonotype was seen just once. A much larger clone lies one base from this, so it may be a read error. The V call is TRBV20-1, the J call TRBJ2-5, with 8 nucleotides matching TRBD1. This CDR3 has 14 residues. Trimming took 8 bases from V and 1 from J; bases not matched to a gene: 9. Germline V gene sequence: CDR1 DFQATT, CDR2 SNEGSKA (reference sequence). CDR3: CSTTRTGSQETQYF. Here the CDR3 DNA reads TGCAGTACCACTCGGACAGGGTCCCAAGAGACCCAGTACTTC.

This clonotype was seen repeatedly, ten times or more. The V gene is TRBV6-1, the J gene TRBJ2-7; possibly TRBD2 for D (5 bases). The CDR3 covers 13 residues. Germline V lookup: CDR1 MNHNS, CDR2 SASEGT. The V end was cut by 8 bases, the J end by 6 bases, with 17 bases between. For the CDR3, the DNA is TGTGCCAGCTCGCCCGGAGGCCCTCTCGAGCAGTACTTC. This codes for CASSPGGPLEQYF.

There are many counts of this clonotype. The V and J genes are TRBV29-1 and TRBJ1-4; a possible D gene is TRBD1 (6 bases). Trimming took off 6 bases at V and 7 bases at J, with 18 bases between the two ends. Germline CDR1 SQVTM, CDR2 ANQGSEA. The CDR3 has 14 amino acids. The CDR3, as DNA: TGCAGCGTAAAACGCGGCGGGGGCGGTGAAAAACTGTTTTTT. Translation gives CSVKRGGGGEKLFF.

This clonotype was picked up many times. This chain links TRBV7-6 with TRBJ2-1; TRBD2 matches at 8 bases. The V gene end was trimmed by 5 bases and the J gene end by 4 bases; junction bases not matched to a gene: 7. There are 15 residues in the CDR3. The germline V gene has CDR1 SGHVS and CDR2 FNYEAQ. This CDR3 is CASSEISGSYNEQFF. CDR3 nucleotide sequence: TGTGCCAGCAGCGAGATAAGCGGGAGTTACAATGAGCAGTTCTTC.

The CDR3 nucleotides are TGTGCCAGCAGCCAAGTTTCCATGAACATTCAGTACTTC. As protein: CASSQVSMNIQYF. This sequence joins TRBV4-2 and TRBJ2-4, with unresolved D. CDR1 and CDR2 (germline): LGHNA, YNFKEQ. Trimming took off 1 base at V and 7 bases at J, with 8 bases between the two ends. The CDR3 spans 13 residues.

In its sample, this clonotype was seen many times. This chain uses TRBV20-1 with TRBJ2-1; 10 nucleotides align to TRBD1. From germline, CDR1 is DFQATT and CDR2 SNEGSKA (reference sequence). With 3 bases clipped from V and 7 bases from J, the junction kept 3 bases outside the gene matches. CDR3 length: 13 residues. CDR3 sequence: CSASGDRGNEQFF. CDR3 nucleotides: TGCAGTGCTAGTGGGGACAGGGGAAATGAGCAGTTCTTC.

The CDR3: CSAGGGSYGYTF. CDR3 bases: TGCAGTGCCGGAGGGGGAAGCTATGGCTACACCTTC. The rearrangement joins TRBV20-1 to TRBJ1-2, with D tentatively TRBD1 (6 bases). The germline gives CDR1 DFQATT, CDR2 SNEGSKA (reference sequence). The CDR3 covers 12 residues. V was clipped by 6 bases and J by 4 bases, with 12 bases between them.

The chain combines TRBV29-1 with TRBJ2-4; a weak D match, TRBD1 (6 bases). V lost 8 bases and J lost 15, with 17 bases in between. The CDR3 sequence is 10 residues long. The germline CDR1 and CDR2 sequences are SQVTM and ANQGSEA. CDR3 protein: CSSGTGSWYF. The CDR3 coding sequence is TGCAGCTCCGGAACAGGGTCGTGGTACTTC.

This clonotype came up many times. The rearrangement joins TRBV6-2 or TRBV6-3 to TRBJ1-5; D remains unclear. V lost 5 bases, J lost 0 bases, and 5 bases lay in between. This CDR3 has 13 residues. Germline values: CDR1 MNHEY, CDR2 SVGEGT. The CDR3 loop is CASSADSNQPQHF. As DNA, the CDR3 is TGTGCCAGCAGTGCAGATAGCAATCAGCCCCAGCATTTT.

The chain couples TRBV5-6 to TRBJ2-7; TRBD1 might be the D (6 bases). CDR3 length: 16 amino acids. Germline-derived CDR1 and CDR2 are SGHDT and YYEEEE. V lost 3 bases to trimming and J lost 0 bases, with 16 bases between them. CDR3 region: CASSSPLGGYSYEQYF. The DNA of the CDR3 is TGTGCCAGCAGCTCCCCTCTTGGGGGCTACTCCTACGAGCAGTACTTC.

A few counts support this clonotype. Written as DNA, the CDR3 is TGTGCCAGCAGTTACGTGGGGGTCGGCTTCGGCACTGAAGCTTTCTTT. This translates into CASSYVGVGFGTEAFF. The chain is built from TRBV6-2 or TRBV6-3 and TRBJ1-1; D might be TRBD1 (5 bases). The CDR3 contains 16 residues. Germline V gene sequence: CDR1 MNHEY, CDR2 SVGEGT. V was trimmed by 2 bases and J by 4 bases, leaving 17 bases between them.

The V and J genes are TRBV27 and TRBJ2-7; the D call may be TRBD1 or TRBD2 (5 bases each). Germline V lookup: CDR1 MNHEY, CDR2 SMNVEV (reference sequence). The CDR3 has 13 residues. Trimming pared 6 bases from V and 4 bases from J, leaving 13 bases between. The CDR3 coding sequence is TGTGCCAGCAGACCGAGGGGTGAGTACGAGCAGTACTTC. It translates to CASRPRGEYEQYF.

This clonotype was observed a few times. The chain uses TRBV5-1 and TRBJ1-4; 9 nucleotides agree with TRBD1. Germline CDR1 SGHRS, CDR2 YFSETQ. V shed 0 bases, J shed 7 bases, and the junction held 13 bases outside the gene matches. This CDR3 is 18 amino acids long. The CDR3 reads CASSLVSGQGSAGEKLFF. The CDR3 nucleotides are TGCGCCAGCAGCTTGGTATCGGGACAGGGTTCAGCCGGTGAAAAACTGTTTTTT.

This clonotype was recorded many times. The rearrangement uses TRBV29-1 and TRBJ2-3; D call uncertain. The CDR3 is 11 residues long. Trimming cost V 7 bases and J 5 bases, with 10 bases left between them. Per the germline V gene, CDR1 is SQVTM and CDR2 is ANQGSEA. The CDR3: CSETRRDTQYF. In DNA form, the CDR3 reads TGCAGCGAAACCCGACGAGATACGCAGTATTTT.